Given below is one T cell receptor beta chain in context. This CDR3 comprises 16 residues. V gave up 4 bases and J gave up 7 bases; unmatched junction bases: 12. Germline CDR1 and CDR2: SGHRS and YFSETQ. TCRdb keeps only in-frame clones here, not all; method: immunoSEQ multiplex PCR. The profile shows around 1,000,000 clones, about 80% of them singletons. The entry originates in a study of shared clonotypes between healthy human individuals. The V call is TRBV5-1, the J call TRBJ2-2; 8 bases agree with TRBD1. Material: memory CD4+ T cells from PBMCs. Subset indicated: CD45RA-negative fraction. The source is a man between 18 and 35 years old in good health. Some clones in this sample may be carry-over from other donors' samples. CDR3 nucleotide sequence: TGCGCCAGCAGCGGGAAGGACAGGGCTGAGATCGGGGAGCTGTTTTTT. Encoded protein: CASSGKDRAEIGELFF.